This TCR beta chain originates from a study of T cell repertoires in cytomegalovirus infection (dated by TCRdb to 2018 to 2020). At the level of the whole study: Alongside well-studied HLA-B-restricted epitopes, the peptide stimulations were aimed at recently identified HLA-C-restricted CMV epitopes, whose presentation resists viral immunomodulation. Donor HLA type was relevant to the analysis, as public TCR beta signatures indicated carriage of CMV infection together with the matching HLA type. What the research found in general, with its limitations: In both this cohort and an independent roughly 330-donor cohort, the cumulative frequency of public TCR beta family members distinguished carriers of CMV infection plus the relevant HLA type. The ex vivo response was dominated by HLA-C-restricted CMV-specific TCR beta clonotypes, which also provided the single most frequent clonotype in two of eight donors.

Including cysteine and phenylalanine, the CDR3 has 14 amino acids. Only CDR3 DNA remains: 42 bases, in frame from the first base. V was cut back by 1 base and J by 6 bases, leaving a gap of 13 bases between them. The germline V gene (reference sequence) provides CDR1 SEHNR and CDR2 FQNEAQ. Sequencing used an Illumina HiSeq 1500. TCRdb's own reprocessing of the public reads used fastp at Q25 and MiXCR and kept productive beta chains. Rows are unified per CDR3 protein, each entry keeping the most common DNA and genes. The sample table lists a few hundred thousand distinct CDR3 sequences, around 25% of them with a count of one. The ten biggest clones cover approximately 12% of the sample. The treatment or condition label corresponds to: in vitro stimulation with specific CMV peptide epitopes to enrich CMV-specific T cells. Points on this clonotype: Its recognized antigen is unknown. Base qualities are missing; no much larger clone stands one base away.

The specimen was cultured PBMCs, collected from culture after CMV antigen stimulation. The rearranged segments are TRBV7-9 and TRBJ2-7; perhaps TRBD2 is the D gene, with 5 bases matching. The origin of this receptor is a human donor in good health (CMV status not recorded). Some clones in this sample may be carry-over from other donors' samples. The CDR3 region: CASSLVSSGSEQYF. The DNA sequence is given as TGTGCCAGCAGCTTAGTATCATCGGGGTCCGAGCAGTACTTC. The reference TRBV7-9 and TRBJ2-7 proteins fill in what lies around the CDR3, so the full variable domain reads DTGVSQNPRHKITKRGQNVTFRCDPISEHNRLYWYRQTLGQGPEFLTYFQNEAQLEKSRLLSDRFSAERPKGSFSTLEIQRTEQGDSAMYLCASSLVSSGSEQYFGPGTRLTVT.